This T cell receptor beta chain came from a study of blood T cells in healthy people across ages (dated by TCRdb to the mid-2010s). Some background on the complete study: In model experiments, template switching captured about one uniquely barcoded TCR beta cDNA molecule for every two T cells. The study analyzed two additional independent replicas of 1 million unique cDNA reads from the same blood draw for two donors, one aged 18 to 29 and one aged 80 or older. The donors were divided into four age groups: young (average around 17 years), middle-aged (around 37), aged (approximately 62) and long-lived (around 80). To track age-related changes in TCR beta repertoire diversity, the study relied on deep sequencing normalized with unique cDNA molecular identifiers. To avoid experimental bias, donors of different ages were randomly spread across the sequencing lanes.

The paper's findings and limits, for the study overall: Since profiling was done on bulk unsorted PBMCs, naive and antigen-experienced compartments could not be conclusively compared. The long-lived group showed more naive CD4+ T cells, fewer expanded clones and increased TCR diversity than the aged group, suggesting age selection. Observed TCR beta diversity correlated strongly with the percentage of naive T cells measured by flow cytometry. Estimates of total diversity based on one million sequenced T cells were considered lower bounds and underestimates. Because the CMV infection status of the donors was unknown, age-related changes in expanded clonotypes may potentially have been confounded. Observed TCR beta diversity per million T cells fell roughly linearly with age, and a significant reduction was already apparent by age around 40.

Donors were roughly 40 systemically healthy Caucasian individuals from Russia aged about 6 to 100 years. Each donor gave ten milliliters of peripheral blood, drawn into EDTA-treated Vacutainer tubes. Ficoll-Paque density-gradient centrifugation was used to isolate PBMCs, with at least 6.5 million per sample. Trizol reagent was used to extract total RNA from the PBMCs, yielding at least 6 micrograms per sample. Naive CD45RAhigh/CD27high T cell percentages were measured by flow cytometry on a PBMC aliquot from every donor. The library was produced with 5' RACE. The listed sequencing device is Illumina HiSeq 2500. The second PCR ran for about 6 to 11 cycles and used a J-beta primer mix along with a sample-barcoded 5' primer. A unique molecular identifier was introduced onto each TCR beta cDNA molecule by a template-switch 5' adaptor carrying 12 random nucleotides. At least 2.5 million CDR3-containing paired-end reads were obtained from each sample. First-strand cDNA synthesis was performed from all RNA using the Mint cDNA synthesis kit, with priming by a TRBC-specific oligonucleotide. Following uracil-DNA glycosylase treatment, all cDNA underwent a first 18-cycle PCR with the universal primers M1SS and BC2_uni_R. Under the source paper's analysis protocol: Each sample was normalized by randomly selecting 1 million high-quality reads, each carrying a distinct molecular identifier. Reads with shared molecular identifiers were discarded instead of being binned into consensus sequences. MiTCR, run with a Q25 quality threshold and the strictest error-elimination algorithm, handled CDR3 identification, clonotype clustering and error correction. A nonparametric unseen species model with Euler transformation was used to estimate a lower bound on total TCR beta diversity. In TCRdb, the public reads were trimmed at Q25 with fastp and aligned with MiXCR, with productive beta chains retained. Merged by CDR3 protein, the rows form single entries marked with the most common genes and DNA. TCRdb's processing, not the study's, gives the V and J calls here. Here the sample has about 1.8 million distinct CDR3 sequences; approximately 50% occur a single time. Roughly 2% of the sample is held by the ten biggest clonotypes.

From the germline V gene (reference sequence), CDR1 is LNHNV and CDR2 is YYDKDF. The V end gives up 2 bases and the J end 8 bases, leaving 7 bases in the junction not matched to a gene. The CDR3, cysteine through phenylalanine, is 14 amino acids long. The CDR3 DNA has 42 bases and is translated from base 1. This clonotype was observed a handful of times. Which antigen it targets is not known. Base qualities were left out, and no much larger clone turns up one base away. Recombination joined TRBV15 with TRBJ1-2; 8 central bases correspond to TRBD1. Material: blood. This receptor was taken from a woman aged 40 to 55 in good health. For the CDR3, the sequence is CATSRPRTGHGYTF. At the DNA level, the sequence is TGTGCCACCAGCAGACCACGGACAGGGCACGGCTACACCTTC.